This T cell receptor beta chain was obtained from a study of tumor and adjacent non-tumor tissue in lung cancer. About the study: Patients were aged 31 to 76, 10 men and roughly 5 women, stage I to III. Study outcomes and limitations: Tumor TCR diversity, when higher, was linked to shorter survival.

Three rounds of nested PCR, following a modified ARM-PCR protocol, produced the TCRbeta library. TCRdb processed the multiplex PCR reads anew with MiXCR; each CDR3 protein has one entry. The sample has about 110,000 distinct CDR3 sequences; 60% to 65% are singletons. Germline CDR1 SGHNT, CDR2 YENEEA. V lost 2 bases and J 0 bases, leaving 11 bases between the germline ends. This CDR3 has 16 amino acids. On this clonotype: Antigen: not known. Here the CDR3 omits its conserved ending phenylalanine or tryptophan, so a read error is the likely source.

This sample's RNA came from whole unsorted tissue. More than 3 cm separated this lung sample from the edge of the tumor. V and J are TRBV11-3 and TRBJ2-1; D gene unclear. The TCR sequence derives from a man in his fifties or sixties with non-small cell lung cancer. Sequencing was performed on distant non-tumor lung tissue. The CDR3 sequence: CASSLSKGSSYNEQFS. Written as DNA, the CDR3 is TGTGCCAGCAGCTTAAGCAAGGGTAGCTCCTACAATGAGCAGTTCTCC.